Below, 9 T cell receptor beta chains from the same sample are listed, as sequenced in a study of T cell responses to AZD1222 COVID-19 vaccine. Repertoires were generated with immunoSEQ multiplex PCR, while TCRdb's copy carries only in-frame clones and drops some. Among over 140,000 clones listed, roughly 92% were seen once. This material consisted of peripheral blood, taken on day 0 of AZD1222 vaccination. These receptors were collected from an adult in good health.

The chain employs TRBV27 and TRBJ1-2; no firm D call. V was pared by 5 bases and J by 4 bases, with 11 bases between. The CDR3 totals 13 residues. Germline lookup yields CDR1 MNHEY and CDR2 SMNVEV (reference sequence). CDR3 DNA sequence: TGTGCCAGCAGTAAAGGGAGGGTCTATGGCTACACCTTC. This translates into CASSKGRVYGYTF.

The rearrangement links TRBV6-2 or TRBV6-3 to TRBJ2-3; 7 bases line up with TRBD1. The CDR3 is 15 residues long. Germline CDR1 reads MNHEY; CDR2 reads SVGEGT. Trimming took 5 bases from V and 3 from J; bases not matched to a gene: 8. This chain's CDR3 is CASSKATGMTDTQYF. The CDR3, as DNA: TGTGCCAGCAGTAAGGCGACAGGGATGACAGATACGCAGTATTTT.

The CDR3 sequence is CASSLYYQGLAETQYF. CDR3 sequence (DNA): TGTGCCAGCAGTTTATATTATCAGGGTTTAGCAGAGACCCAGTACTTC. The chain combines TRBV28 with TRBJ2-5, with a weak D call TRBD1 (5 bases). Germline V gene lookup returns CDR1 MDHEN and CDR2 SYDVKM. V was trimmed by 1 base and J by 4 bases, leaving 16 bases between them. The CDR3 loop spans 16 amino acids.

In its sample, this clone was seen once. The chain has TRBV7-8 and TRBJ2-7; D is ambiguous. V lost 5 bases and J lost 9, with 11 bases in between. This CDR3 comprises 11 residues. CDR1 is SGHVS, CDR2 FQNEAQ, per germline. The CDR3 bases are TGTGCCAGCAGCCCCTCCGTGGTGCAGTACTTC. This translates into CASSPSVVQYF.

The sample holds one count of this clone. CDR3 bases: TGTGCCAGCAGTTTTCTTGGCAGGGGGTACGGCTACACCTTC. Protein: CASSFLGRGYGYTF. The rearrangement uses TRBV28 and TRBJ1-2; TRBD1 aligns across 7 bases. V lost 3 bases and J lost 8; bases outside the gene matches: 9. CDR1 is MDHEN, CDR2 SYDVKM, per germline. This CDR3 has 14 residues.

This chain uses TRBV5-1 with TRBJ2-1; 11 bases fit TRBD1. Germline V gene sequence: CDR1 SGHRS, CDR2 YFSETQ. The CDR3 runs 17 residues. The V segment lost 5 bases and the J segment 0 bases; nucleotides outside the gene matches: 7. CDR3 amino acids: CASSRTGGILSYNEQFF. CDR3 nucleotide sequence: TGCGCCAGCAGTCGGACAGGGGGCATTCTCTCCTACAATGAGCAGTTCTTC.

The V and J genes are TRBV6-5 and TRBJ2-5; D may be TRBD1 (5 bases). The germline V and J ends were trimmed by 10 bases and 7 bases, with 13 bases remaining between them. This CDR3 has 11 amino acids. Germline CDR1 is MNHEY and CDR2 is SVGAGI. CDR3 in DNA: TGTGCCACTTGGACAAGTAGGACCCAGTACTTC. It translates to CATWTSRTQYF.

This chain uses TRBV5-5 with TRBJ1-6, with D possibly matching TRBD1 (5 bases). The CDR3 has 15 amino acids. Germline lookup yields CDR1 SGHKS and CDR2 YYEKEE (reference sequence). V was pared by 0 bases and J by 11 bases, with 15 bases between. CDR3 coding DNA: TGTGCCAGCAGCTTGGAGGGAACAGGTTTCCCACCCCTCCACTTT. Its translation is CASSLEGTGFPPLHF.

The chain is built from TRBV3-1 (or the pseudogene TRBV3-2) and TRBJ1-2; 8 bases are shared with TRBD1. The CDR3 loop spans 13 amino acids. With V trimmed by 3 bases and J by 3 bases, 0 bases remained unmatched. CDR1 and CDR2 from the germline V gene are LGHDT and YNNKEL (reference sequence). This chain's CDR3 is CASSQTGDYGYTF. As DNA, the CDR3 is TGTGCCAGCAGCCAGACAGGGGACTATGGCTACACCTTC.